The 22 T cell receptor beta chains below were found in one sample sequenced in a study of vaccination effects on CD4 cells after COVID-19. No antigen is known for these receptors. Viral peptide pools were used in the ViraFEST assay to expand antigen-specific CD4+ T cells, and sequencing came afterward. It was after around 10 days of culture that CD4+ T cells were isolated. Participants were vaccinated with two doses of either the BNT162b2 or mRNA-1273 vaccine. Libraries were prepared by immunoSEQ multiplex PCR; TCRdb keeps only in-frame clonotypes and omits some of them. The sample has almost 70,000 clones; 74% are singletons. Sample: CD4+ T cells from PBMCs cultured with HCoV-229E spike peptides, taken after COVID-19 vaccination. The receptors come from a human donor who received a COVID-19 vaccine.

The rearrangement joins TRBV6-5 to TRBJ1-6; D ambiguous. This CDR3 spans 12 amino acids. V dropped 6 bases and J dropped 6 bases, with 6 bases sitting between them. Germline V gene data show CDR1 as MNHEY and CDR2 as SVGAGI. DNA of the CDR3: TGTGCCAGCAGCCGGGTTAATTCACCCCTCCACTTT. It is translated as CASSRVNSPLHF.

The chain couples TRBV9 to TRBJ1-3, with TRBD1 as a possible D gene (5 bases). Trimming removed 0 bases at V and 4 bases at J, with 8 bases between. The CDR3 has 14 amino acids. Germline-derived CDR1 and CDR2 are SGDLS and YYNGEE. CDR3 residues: CASSVAGGGNTIYF. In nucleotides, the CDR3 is TGTGCCAGCAGCGTAGCGGGGGGGGGAAACACCATATATTTT. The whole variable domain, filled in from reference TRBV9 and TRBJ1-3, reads DSGVTQTPKHLITATGQRVTLRCSPRSGDLSVYWYQQSLDQGLQFLIQYYNGEERAKGNILERFSAQQFPDLHSELNLSSLELGDSALYFCASSVAGGGNTIYFGEGSWLTVV.

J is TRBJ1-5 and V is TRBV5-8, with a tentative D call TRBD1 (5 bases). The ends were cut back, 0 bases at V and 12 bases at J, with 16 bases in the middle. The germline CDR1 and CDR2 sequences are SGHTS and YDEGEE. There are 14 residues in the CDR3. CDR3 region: CASSLESGPGVQHF. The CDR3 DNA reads TGTGCCAGCAGCTTGGAGTCGGGACCTGGCGTCCAGCATTTT. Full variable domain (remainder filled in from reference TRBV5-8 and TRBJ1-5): EAGVTQSPTHLIKTRGQQATLRCSPISGHTSVYWYQQALGLGLQFLLWYDEGEERNRGNFPPRFSGRQFPNYSSELNVNALELEDSALYLCASSLESGPGVQHFGDGTRLSIL.

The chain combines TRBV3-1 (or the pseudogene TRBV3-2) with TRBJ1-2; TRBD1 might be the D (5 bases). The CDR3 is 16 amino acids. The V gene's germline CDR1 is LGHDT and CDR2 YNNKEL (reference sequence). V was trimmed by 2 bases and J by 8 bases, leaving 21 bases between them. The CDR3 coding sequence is TGTGCCAGCAGCCAAAAAGGGACGGAAACACGAGGGGGCTACACCTTC. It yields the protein CASSQKGTETRGGYTF.

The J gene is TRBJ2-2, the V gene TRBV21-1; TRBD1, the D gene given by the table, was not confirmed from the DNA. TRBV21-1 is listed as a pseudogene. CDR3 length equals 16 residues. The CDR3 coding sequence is TGTGCCAGCAGCAAAACAGACAGGGATGCGGCCGGGGAGCTGTTTTTT. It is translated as CASSKTDRDAAGELFF.

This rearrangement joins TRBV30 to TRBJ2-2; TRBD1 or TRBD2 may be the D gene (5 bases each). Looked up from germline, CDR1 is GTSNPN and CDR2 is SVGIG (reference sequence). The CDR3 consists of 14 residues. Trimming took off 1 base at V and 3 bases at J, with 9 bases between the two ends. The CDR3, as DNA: TGTGCCTGGAGTGGTGGGGGAGACACCGGGGAGCTGTTTTTT. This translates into CAWSGGGDTGELFF.

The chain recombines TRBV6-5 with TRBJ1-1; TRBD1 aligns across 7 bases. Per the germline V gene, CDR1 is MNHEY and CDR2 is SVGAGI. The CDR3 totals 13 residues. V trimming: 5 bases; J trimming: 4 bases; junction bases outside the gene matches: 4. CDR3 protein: CASSPTGVTEAFF. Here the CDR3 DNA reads TGTGCCAGCAGTCCAACAGGGGTCACTGAAGCTTTCTTT.

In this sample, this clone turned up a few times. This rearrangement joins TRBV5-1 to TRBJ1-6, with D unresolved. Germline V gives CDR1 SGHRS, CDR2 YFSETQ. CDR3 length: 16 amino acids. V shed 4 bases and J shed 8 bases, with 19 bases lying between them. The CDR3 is CASSDGLKGADSPLHF. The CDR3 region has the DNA TGCGCCAGCAGCGACGGTTTGAAGGGTGCGGATTCACCCCTCCACTTT.

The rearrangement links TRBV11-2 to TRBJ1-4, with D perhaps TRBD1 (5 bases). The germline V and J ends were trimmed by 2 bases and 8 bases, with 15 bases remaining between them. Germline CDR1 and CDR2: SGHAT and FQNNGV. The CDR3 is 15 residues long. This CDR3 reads CASSLLQGNAEKLFF. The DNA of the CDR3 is TGTGCCAGCAGCTTATTGCAGGGAAATGCGGAAAAACTGTTTTTT.

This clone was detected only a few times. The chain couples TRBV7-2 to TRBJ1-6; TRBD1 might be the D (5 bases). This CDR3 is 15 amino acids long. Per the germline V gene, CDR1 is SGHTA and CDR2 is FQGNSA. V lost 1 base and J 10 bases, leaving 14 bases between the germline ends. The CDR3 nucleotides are TGTGCCAGCAGCTTAGACAGGTCGGGCCGATCACCCCTCCACTTT. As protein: CASSLDRSGRSPLHF.

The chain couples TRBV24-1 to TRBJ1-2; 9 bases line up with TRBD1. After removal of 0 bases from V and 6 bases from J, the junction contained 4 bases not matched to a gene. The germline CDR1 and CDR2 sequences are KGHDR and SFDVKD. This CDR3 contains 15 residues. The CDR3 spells CATSDLGTGPDGYTF. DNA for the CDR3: TGTGCCACCAGTGATTTGGGGACAGGGCCCGATGGCTACACCTTC.

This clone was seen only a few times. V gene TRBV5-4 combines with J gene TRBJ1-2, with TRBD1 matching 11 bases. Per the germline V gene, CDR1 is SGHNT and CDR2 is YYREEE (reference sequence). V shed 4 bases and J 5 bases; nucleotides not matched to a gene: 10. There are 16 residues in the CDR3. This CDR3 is CASSNTGTGGRYGYTF. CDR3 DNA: TGTGCCAGCAGCAATACCGGGACAGGGGGTCGGTATGGCTACACCTTC.

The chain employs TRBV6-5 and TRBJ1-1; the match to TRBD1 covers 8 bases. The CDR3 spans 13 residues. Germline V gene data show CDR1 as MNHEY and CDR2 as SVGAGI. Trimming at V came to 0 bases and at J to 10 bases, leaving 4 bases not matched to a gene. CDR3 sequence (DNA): TGTGCCAGCAGTTACTCTCGGCAGGGGGCAGCTTTCTTT. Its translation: CASSYSRQGAAFF.

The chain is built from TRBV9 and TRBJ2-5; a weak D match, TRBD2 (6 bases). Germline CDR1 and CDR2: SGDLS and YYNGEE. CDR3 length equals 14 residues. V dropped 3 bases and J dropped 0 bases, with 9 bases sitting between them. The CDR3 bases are TGTGCCAGCAGCGCTGGGGGGTACCAAGAGACCCAGTACTTC. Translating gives CASSAGGYQETQYF.

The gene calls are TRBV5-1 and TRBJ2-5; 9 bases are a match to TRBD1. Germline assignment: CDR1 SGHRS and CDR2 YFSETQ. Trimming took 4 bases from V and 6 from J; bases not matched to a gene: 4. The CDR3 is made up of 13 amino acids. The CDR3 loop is CASSRGQGQTQYF. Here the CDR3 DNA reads TGCGCCAGCAGCCGCGGACAGGGGCAGACCCAGTACTTC.

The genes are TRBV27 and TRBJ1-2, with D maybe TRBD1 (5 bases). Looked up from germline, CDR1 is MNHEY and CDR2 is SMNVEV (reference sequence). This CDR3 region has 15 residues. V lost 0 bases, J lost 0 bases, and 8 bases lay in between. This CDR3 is CASSLSGRANYGYTF. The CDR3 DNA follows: TGTGCCAGCAGTTTATCTGGCAGGGCTAACTATGGCTACACCTTC.

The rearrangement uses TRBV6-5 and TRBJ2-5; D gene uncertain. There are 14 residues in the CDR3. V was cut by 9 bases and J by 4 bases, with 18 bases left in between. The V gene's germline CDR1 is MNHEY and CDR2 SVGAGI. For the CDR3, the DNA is TGTGCCAGTAGGGTGACATCGGTAGGAGAGACCCAGTACTTC. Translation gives CASRVTSVGETQYF.

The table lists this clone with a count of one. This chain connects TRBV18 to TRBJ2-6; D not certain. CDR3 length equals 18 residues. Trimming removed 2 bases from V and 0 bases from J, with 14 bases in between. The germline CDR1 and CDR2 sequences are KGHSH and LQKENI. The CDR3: CASSPVAGFSSGANVLTF. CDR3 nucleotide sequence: TGTGCCAGCTCACCAGTGGCAGGCTTCAGCTCTGGGGCCAACGTCCTGACTTTC.

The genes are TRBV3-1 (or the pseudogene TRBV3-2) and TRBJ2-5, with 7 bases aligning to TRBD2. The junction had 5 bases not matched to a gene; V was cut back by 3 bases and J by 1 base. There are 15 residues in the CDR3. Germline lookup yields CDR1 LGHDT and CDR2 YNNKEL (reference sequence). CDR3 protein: CASSQGRAAQETQYF. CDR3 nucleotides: TGTGCCAGCAGCCAGGGGAGGGCGGCCCAAGAGACCCAGTACTTC.

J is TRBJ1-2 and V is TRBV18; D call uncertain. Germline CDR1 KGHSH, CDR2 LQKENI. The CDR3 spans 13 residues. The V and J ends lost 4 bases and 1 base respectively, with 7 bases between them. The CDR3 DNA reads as TGTGCCAGCTCACAGACAAATAACTATGGCTACACCTTC. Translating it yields CASSQTNNYGYTF.

The chain's CDR3 is CASSLGLGQQSYGYTF. Here the CDR3 DNA reads TGTGCCAGCAGCTTAGGTTTGGGACAGCAATCCTATGGCTACACCTTC. The J gene is TRBJ1-2, the V gene TRBV7-2; 7 bases line up with TRBD1. V lost 1 base and J lost 4; bases outside the gene matches: 9. The CDR3 consists of 16 residues. Germline V gives CDR1 SGHTA, CDR2 FQGNSA. The full variable domain, in which reference TRBV7-2 and TRBJ1-2 provide the parts outside the CDR3, is GAGVSQSPSNKVTEKGKDVELRCDPISGHTALYWYRQSLGQGLEFLIYFQGNSAPDKSGLPSDRFSAERTGGSVSTLTIQRTQQEDSAVYLCASSLGLGQQSYGYTFGSGTRLTVV.

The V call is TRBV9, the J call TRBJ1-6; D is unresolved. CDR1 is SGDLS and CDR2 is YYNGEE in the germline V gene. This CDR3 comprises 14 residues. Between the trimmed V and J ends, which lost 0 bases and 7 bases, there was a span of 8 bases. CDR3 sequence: CASSVASGNSPLHF. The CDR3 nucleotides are TGTGCCAGCAGCGTAGCATCGGGGAATTCACCCCTCCACTTT.